This T cell receptor beta chain is from a study of shared clonotypes between healthy human individuals. The germline V gene encodes CDR1 LNHDA and CDR2 SQIVND (reference sequence). This CDR3 region has 15 residues. V was pared by 1 base and J by 7 bases, with 16 bases between. Of note for this clone: Its antigen is currently unknown.

General observations from the study: The low donor count limited represented genetic and exposure-history diversity. Researchers found naive subsets generally carried larger estimated richness than memory subsets. Several donors held about 4.6% of naive CD4 clonotypes in common.

In the CD4+ fraction, cells were divided into CD45RA+ naive and CD45RA-negative memory subsets. Sequencing was performed with immunoSEQ multiplex PCR; in TCRdb, only in-frame clones are kept and a portion is missing. The sample has around 1 million clones; over 60% are singletons. This TCR came from a man aged 18 to 35 in good health. The J gene is TRBJ2-5, the V gene TRBV19; possibly TRBD2 for D (6 bases). The sequenced sample consisted of memory CD4+ T cells sorted from blood. Sample subset: CD45RA-negative fraction. CDR3 in DNA: TGTGCCAGTAGTATAGTTCGGCGGGGCAAGGTGACCCAGTACTTC. Amino acids: CASSIVRRGKVTQYF.